A few counts support the clone carrying this T cell receptor beta chain. Its specificity is not known. This entry comes from a study of T cell repertoires in cytomegalovirus infection. Study-wide background: CMV infection and matching HLA type were both indicated by public TCR beta signatures.

The J segment lost 1 base and the V segment lost 2 bases, leaving 8 bases of the junction unmatched. CDR1 is SGHNT, CDR2 YYREEE, per germline (reference sequence). The CDR3 covers 16 residues. Regarding the study as a whole: Ex vivo responses were dominated by HLA-C-restricted CMV-specific TCR beta clonotypes. Individuals carrying CMV plus the relevant HLA were identified by cumulative frequency of public TCR beta families.

TCRdb ran MiXCR on the reads and lists one entry per CDR3 protein. Here the sample spans around 310,000 distinct CDR3 sequences, about 29% being singletons. The starting material was cultured PBMCs, obtained from culture after CMV antigen stimulation. The TCR comes from a human donor in good health (CMV status not recorded). Some clones in this sample may be carry-over from other donors' samples. V gene TRBV5-4 combines with J gene TRBJ1-1; TRBD1 agrees at 7 bases. CDR3 coding DNA: TGTGCCAGCAGCTTTCTCGGACAGGTTAGGAACACTGAAGCTTTCTTT. Amino acids: CASSFLGQVRNTEAFF.